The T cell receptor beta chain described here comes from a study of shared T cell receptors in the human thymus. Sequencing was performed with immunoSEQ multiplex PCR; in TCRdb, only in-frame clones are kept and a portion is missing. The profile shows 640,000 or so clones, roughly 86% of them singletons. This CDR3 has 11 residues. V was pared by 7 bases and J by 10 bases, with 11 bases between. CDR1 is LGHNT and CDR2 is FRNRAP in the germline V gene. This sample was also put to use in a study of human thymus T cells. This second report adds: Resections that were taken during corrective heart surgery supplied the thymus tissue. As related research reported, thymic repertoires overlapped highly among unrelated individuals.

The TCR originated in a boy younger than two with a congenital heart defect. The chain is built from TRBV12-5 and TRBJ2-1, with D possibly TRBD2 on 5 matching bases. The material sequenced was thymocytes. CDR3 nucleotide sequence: TGTGCTAGTGTTTTAGCGAAGGAGCAGTTCTTC. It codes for CASVLAKEQFF. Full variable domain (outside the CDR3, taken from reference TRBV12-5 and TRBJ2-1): DARVTQTPRHKVTEMGQEVTMRCQPILGHNTVFWYRQTMMQGLELLAYFRNRAPLDDSGMPKDRFSAEMPDATLATLKIQPSEPRDSAVYFCASVLAKEQFFGPGTRLTVL.